The sequence of this T cell receptor beta chain was determined in a study of blood T cell repertoires in COVID-19. In terms of age and location, participants ranged from roughly 18 to 90 years and lived in fewer than 30 US areas. Produced via immunoSEQ multiplex PCR; TCRdb's table is partial and in-frame only. The repertoire holds about 170,000 clones, with roughly four fifths as singletons. The CDR3 has 15 residues. Between the trimmed V and J ends, which lost 4 bases and 4 bases, there was a span of 16 bases. The germline gives CDR1 LGHDT, CDR2 YNNKEL (reference sequence). The sequence was obtained from a man aged 50 or older who had recovered from COVID-19. The sequenced sample was PBMCs or T cells enriched from blood (not recorded which). The V gene is TRBV3-1 (or the pseudogene TRBV3-2), the J gene TRBJ1-1, with a tentative D call TRBD1 (5 bases). The CDR3 loop reads CASSRGGSWTTEAFF. For the CDR3, the DNA is TGTGCCAGCAGCCGGGGGGGGAGCTGGACCACTGAAGCTTTCTTT.